This entry is about one TCR beta chain. No antigen is known for it. This specimen comes from a study of molecular identifiers for immune sequencing clone quantification. Looking at the study overall: The replicate experiment used RNA from approximately 20,000 or 100,000 naive CD8 cells. This RNA was split into five aliquots, and four of them were sequenced.

This CDR3 is built from 14 residues. V lost 5 bases and J 6 bases, leaving 17 bases between the germline ends. In germline, CDR1 is MNHEY, CDR2 SMNVEV (reference sequence). CD8+CD4-CCR7+CD45RA+ cells were sorted as naive CD8 T cells. Generation of bulk TCR libraries relied on previously described methods and listed TCR primers. TCRdb passed the PCR reads through MiXCR, listing each CDR3 protein once. The sample has 60,000 to 70,000 distinct CDR3 sequences; 15% to 20% are singletons. Findings and caveats of the study: A shared barcode on identical TCR molecules could lead to underestimated sizes for highly expanded clones.

This clonotype was sampled from a human donor in good health. Some libraries in this study had Jurkat cell RNA spiked in. The sample was naive CD8+ T cells from blood, with Jurkat cell RNA spiked in. The subset denotes: FACS-sorted CD8+CD4-CCR7+CD45RA+ naive T cells. The rearrangement joins TRBV27 to TRBJ2-7; TRBD1 or TRBD2 may be the D gene (5 bases each). The CDR3, as DNA: TGTGCCAGCAGTCCGGGACCAGCTCTGGGCGAGCAGTACTTC. Translation: CASSPGPALGEQYF.